Listed here are 27 T cell receptor beta chains from one sample, sequenced in a study of cytomegalovirus exposure and HLA in healthy donors. Some clones are missing from TCRdb's copy, which holds only in-frame ones; the method was immunoSEQ multiplex PCR. The sample carries roughly 56,000 clones, about 91% recorded once. Sequences were obtained from PBMCs. All receptors derive from a woman aged 25 to 39 in good health and CMV-seronegative.

The J gene is TRBJ1-2, the V gene TRBV19, with D possibly TRBD1 on 5 matching bases. V lost 5 bases and J lost 2, with 24 bases in between. In germline, CDR1 is LNHDA, CDR2 SQIVND (reference sequence). CDR3 length equals 18 residues. The CDR3, as DNA: TGTGCCAGTAGTCCTCCAGGGCAGACAGAAAGACGGAACTATGGCTACACCTTC. Translated: CASSPPGQTERRNYGYTF.

The chain joins TRBV28 to TRBJ2-7; no clear D gene. Looked up from germline, CDR1 is MDHEN and CDR2 is SYDVKM. The CDR3 sequence is 13 residues long. Trimming removed 6 bases from V and 3 bases from J, with 12 bases in between. CDR3 coding DNA: TGTGCCAGCAGGGTACCGGGTCACTACGAGCAGTACTTC. Encoded protein: CASRVPGHYEQYF.

The V call is TRBV4-3, the J call TRBJ1-2, with unresolved D. CDR1 is LGHNA and CDR2 is YSLEER in the germline V gene. The CDR3 extends over 13 amino acids. The germline V and J ends were trimmed by 2 bases and 3 bases, with 7 bases remaining between them. This CDR3 reads CASSQSRHYGYTF. CDR3 nucleotides: TGCGCCAGCAGCCAATCCCGTCACTATGGCTACACCTTC.

The chain links TRBV7-9 to TRBJ1-3; D is unresolved. Germline loops: CDR1 SEHNR, CDR2 FQNEAQ (reference sequence). This CDR3 is 15 amino acids long. V was pared by 0 bases and J by 8 bases, with 14 bases between. CDR3 nucleotide sequence: TGTGCCAGCAGCTTAGCGCTCAGACGCGGTGACACCATATATTTT. This sequence encodes CASSLALRRGDTIYF.

The chain is built from TRBV6-1 and TRBJ2-7, with 8 nucleotides matching TRBD1. V shed 5 bases and J 4 bases; nucleotides not matched to a gene: 7. Germline V gene data show CDR1 as MNHNS and CDR2 as SASEGT. CDR3 length: 14 amino acids. In nucleotides, the CDR3 is TGTGCCAGCAGTACGGACAGGGAGCGATACGAGCAGTACTTC. This sequence encodes CASSTDRERYEQYF.

J is TRBJ2-2 and V is TRBV30; weak D call: TRBD1 (6 bases). Deletions cut 3 bases from V and 6 bases from J, with 8 bases between. Per the germline V gene, CDR1 is GTSNPN and CDR2 is SVGIG (reference sequence). This CDR3 is 12 amino acids long. For the CDR3, the DNA is TGTGCCTGGAGACAGGGTCCCGGGGAGCTGTTTTTT. It is translated as CAWRQGPGELFF.

J is TRBJ2-3 and V is TRBV11-2; 12 nucleotides agree with TRBD2. CDR3 length: 15 amino acids. The V gene's germline CDR1 is SGHAT and CDR2 FQNNGV. V was clipped by 2 bases and J by 6 bases; unmatched bases: 3. The CDR3 DNA is TGTGCCAGCAGCTTACTAGCGGGAGGGGTGGATACGCAGTATTTT. The encoded protein is CASSLLAGGVDTQYF.

Within the sample, this clone is medium-sized. J is TRBJ1-2 and V is TRBV7-8; 8 nucleotides match TRBD1. Trimming cost V 4 bases and J 3 bases; bases outside gene matches: 7. The V gene's germline CDR1 is SGHVS and CDR2 FQNEAQ. This CDR3 spans 15 amino acids. The CDR3 DNA sequence: TGTGCCAGCAGCTCACAGGGGGGGTGGGACTATGGCTACACCTTC. It specifies CASSSQGGWDYGYTF.

The chain joins TRBV6-6 to TRBJ1-1; D gene unclear. This CDR3 has 12 amino acids. V was trimmed by 6 bases and J by 7 bases, leaving 12 bases between them. Germline CDR1 reads MNHNY; CDR2 reads SVGAGI (reference sequence). The CDR3 sequence: CASSTQGVEAFF. The CDR3 region has the DNA TGTGCCAGCAGCACCCAAGGAGTTGAAGCTTTCTTT.

The gene calls are TRBV5-4 and TRBJ1-2, with TRBD1 matching over 11 bases. From germline, CDR1 is SGHNT and CDR2 YYREEE (reference sequence). The CDR3 is made up of 18 amino acids. Trimming removed 4 bases from V and 6 bases from J; junction bases left unmatched: 17. The CDR3 DNA sequence: TGTGCCAGCAGCACGGGACAGGGGGTAATACCCCTCGGGGATGGCTACACCTTC. Protein product: CASSTGQGVIPLGDGYTF.

The rearrangement joins TRBV30 to TRBJ2-1, with TRBD2 matching 8 bases. This CDR3 is 15 amino acids long. Trimming at V came to 0 bases and at J to 0 bases, leaving 1 base not matched to a gene. Per the germline V gene, CDR1 is GTSNPN and CDR2 is SVGIG (reference sequence). The CDR3 reads CAWSVGTSSYNEQFF. The CDR3 nucleotides read TGTGCCTGGAGTGTCGGGACTAGCTCCTACAATGAGCAGTTCTTC.

The chain is built from TRBV27 and TRBJ2-3, with D hard to call. Germline CDR1 is MNHEY and CDR2 is SMNVEV (reference sequence). The CDR3 extends over 14 amino acids. The V end was cut by 2 bases, the J end by 4 bases, with 10 bases between. CDR3 DNA sequence: TGTGCCAGCAGTTTACGAGTAGATTCAGATACGCAGTATTTT. Translation: CASSLRVDSDTQYF.

The chain is built from TRBV19 and TRBJ2-1, with TRBD2 as a possible D gene (6 bases). Germline V gene sequence: CDR1 LNHDA, CDR2 SQIVND (reference sequence). The CDR3 sequence is 13 residues long. V was pared by 6 bases and J by 5 bases, with 11 bases between. CDR3 sequence (DNA): TGTGCCAGTAGCTTGGCGGGGAACAATGAGCAGTTCTTC. Its protein product is CASSLAGNNEQFF.

V usage is TRBV4-3 and J usage is TRBJ2-1; TRBD2 matches 12 bases. The CDR3 totals 18 residues. Trimming cost V 3 bases and J 0 bases; bases outside gene matches: 6. CDR1 is LGHNA and CDR2 is YSLEER in the germline V gene. CDR3 sequence reads: CASSQTPTSGSSYNEQFF. The CDR3 DNA sequence: TGCGCCAGCAGCCAGACCCCGACTAGCGGGAGCTCCTACAATGAGCAGTTCTTC.

The rearrangement joins TRBV7-2 to TRBJ2-7, with 7 bases lining up with TRBD2. The CDR3 covers 15 residues. Trimming cost V 4 bases and J 4 bases; bases outside gene matches: 10. In germline, CDR1 is SGHTA, CDR2 FQGNSA. The CDR3 DNA follows: TGTGCCAGCAGCTCTTTCGGGACTACCTCGTACGAGCAGTACTTC. Its protein is CASSSFGTTSYEQYF. Filled out from reference TRBV7-2 and TRBJ2-7, the complete variable domain reads GAGVSQSPSNKVTEKGKDVELRCDPISGHTALYWYRQSLGQGLEFLIYFQGNSAPDKSGLPSDRFSAERTGGSVSTLTIQRTQQEDSAVYLCASSSFGTTSYEQYFGPGTRLTVT.

J is TRBJ1-1 and V is TRBV19; perhaps TRBD1 as D (5 bases). Germline CDR1 LNHDA, CDR2 SQIVND (reference sequence). There are 14 residues in the CDR3. The V gene lost 7 bases and the J gene lost 5 bases, with 17 bases spanning the gap. The CDR3 protein is CASIPRGYGTEAFF. In nucleotides, the CDR3 is TGTGCCAGTATCCCCCGGGGGTACGGGACTGAAGCTTTCTTT.

The chain employs TRBV10-3 and TRBJ2-7; D perhaps matches TRBD1 (5 bases). The germline gives CDR1 ENHRY, CDR2 SYGVKD. The CDR3 has 12 amino acids. V lost 10 bases, J lost 6 bases, and 16 bases lay in between. CDR3 in DNA: TGTGCCACCAAAGGGGAAGCGTTCGAGCAGTACTTC. It specifies CATKGEAFEQYF.

The rearrangement uses TRBV2 and TRBJ2-5; 7 bases fit TRBD1. With 8 bases clipped from V and 4 bases from J, the junction kept 4 bases outside the gene matches. Germline V gene data show CDR1 as SNHLY and CDR2 as FYNNEI. This CDR3 contains 12 residues. The DNA of the CDR3 is TGTGCCAGCCGCGGACAGGTAGAGACCCAGTACTTC. This sequence encodes CASRGQVETQYF.

The chain uses TRBV13 and TRBJ2-2, with unresolved D. The CDR3 covers 18 residues. The germline V gene has CDR1 PRHDT and CDR2 FYEKMQ (reference sequence). Deletions cut 1 base from V and 3 bases from J, with 18 bases between. CDR3 nucleotides: TGTGCCAGCAGCTTAGCTGAATGGCCTAGTAGAGACACCGGGGAGCTGTTTTTT. Its translation: CASSLAEWPSRDTGELFF.

The rearrangement uses TRBV7-2 and TRBJ1-1; D is possibly TRBD1 (6 bases). Trimming stripped 6 bases from V and 1 base from J, with 12 bases between. Looked up from germline, CDR1 is SGHTA and CDR2 is FQGNSA. This CDR3 comprises 14 residues. The CDR3 reads CASSVTGSNTEAFF. The CDR3 nucleotides read TGTGCCAGCAGTGTGACAGGATCGAACACTGAAGCTTTCTTT.

The V gene is TRBV14, the J gene TRBJ1-2, with 8 bases aligning to TRBD1. J gave up 4 bases and V 4 bases, and 8 bases lay outside the gene matches. From germline, CDR1 is SGHDN and CDR2 FVKESK. The CDR3 extends over 15 amino acids. The chain's CDR3 is CASSRQGFGGYGYTF. For the CDR3, the DNA is TGTGCCAGCAGCCGACAGGGGTTCGGTGGCTATGGCTACACCTTC.

This chain joins TRBV6-1 and TRBJ1-2, with TRBD1 identical over 7 bases. The CDR3 spans 13 residues. Germline V gene sequence: CDR1 MNHNS, CDR2 SASEGT. V dropped 10 bases and J dropped 3; count of bases not matched to a gene: 8. The CDR3 sequence is CAITGTDYYGYTF. The CDR3 nucleotides are TGTGCCATCACCGGGACAGATTACTATGGCTACACCTTC.

The chain employs TRBV4-1 and TRBJ2-1; the match to TRBD2 covers 11 bases. Trimming cost V 2 bases and J 15 bases; bases outside gene matches: 12. CDR3 length: 15 residues. From germline, CDR1 is MGHRA and CDR2 YSYEKL. CDR3 sequence reads: CASSQQIAGGSLSFF. The DNA of the CDR3 is TGCGCCAGCAGCCAACAAATAGCGGGAGGGTCCCTCTCGTTCTTC.

This chain links TRBV6-5 with TRBJ2-1; D may be TRBD2 (5 bases). The CDR3 consists of 14 residues. CDR1 is MNHEY, CDR2 SVGAGI, per germline. V was clipped by 6 bases and J by 4 bases, with 13 bases between them. The CDR3 sequence is CASRTGYQYNEQFF. CDR3 nucleotide sequence: TGTGCCAGCAGGACGGGGTATCAATACAATGAGCAGTTCTTC.

The chain uses TRBV30 and TRBJ1-5; no clear D gene. CDR1 and CDR2 (germline): GTSNPN, SVGIG (reference sequence). CDR3 length equals 15 residues. V lost 0 bases, J lost 0 bases, and 9 bases lay in between. This CDR3 reads CAWSVEGYSNQPQHF. CDR3 coding DNA: TGTGCCTGGAGTGTAGAGGGCTATAGCAATCAGCCCCAGCATTTT.

This clone was picked up one time. The chain has TRBV11-2 and TRBJ1-2; TRBD1 is a possible D gene (5 bases). Germline CDR1 reads SGHAT; CDR2 reads FQNNGV. The CDR3 is 13 amino acids. The V and J ends lost 6 bases and 9 bases respectively, with 17 bases between them. The CDR3 is CASSPDGGRSYTF. The DNA for the CDR3 is TGTGCCAGCAGTCCCGACGGGGGTCGGAGCTACACCTTC.

CDR3 sequence (DNA): TGTGCCAGCAGCGCCCGGGACTACGCTGAAGCTTTCTTT. It codes for CASSARDYAEAFF. The chain recombines TRBV9 with TRBJ1-1, with D maybe TRBD1 (5 bases). Trimming cost V 3 bases and J 6 bases, with 12 bases left between them. From germline, CDR1 is SGDLS and CDR2 YYNGEE. The CDR3 runs to 13 residues. The full variable domain, its missing parts supplied by reference TRBV9 and TRBJ1-1, is DSGVTQTPKHLITATGQRVTLRCSPRSGDLSVYWYQQSLDQGLQFLIQYYNGEERAKGNILERFSAQQFPDLHSELNLSSLELGDSALYFCASSARDYAEAFFGQGTRLTVV.